The next 4 T cell receptor beta chains were all read from a single sample in a study of cytomegalovirus exposure and HLA in healthy donors. Primers: 60 Vbeta forward and 13 Jbeta reverse. Sequenced by immunoSEQ multiplex PCR; TCRdb stores in-frame clones only, minus some. This sample has 200,000 to 250,000 clones, with roughly 90% found just once. Sequenced material: PBMCs. The receptor set was obtained from a woman between 18 and 30 years old in good health and CMV-seronegative.

The chain uses TRBV10-1 and TRBJ2-1; TRBD1 might be the D (6 bases). Germline V CDR1 and CDR2: WNHNN, SYGVQD (reference sequence). The CDR3 extends over 16 amino acids. Trimming cost V 5 bases and J 0 bases, with 14 bases left between them. The CDR3 coding sequence is TGCGCCAGCAGTCTTCTTAGGGGGAACTCCTACAATGAGCAGTTCTTC. Protein: CASSLLRGNSYNEQFF.

V and J are TRBV7-8 and TRBJ1-1, with D possibly matching TRBD1 (6 bases). This CDR3 contains 19 residues. V lost 9 bases and J 3 bases, leaving 32 bases between the germline ends. Germline loops: CDR1 SGHVS, CDR2 FQNEAQ. CDR3 DNA sequence: TGTGCCAGGAGGTACCCTCTGGGGACACCTTACCCTGGGGACACTGAAGCTTTCTTT. This gives the protein CARRYPLGTPYPGDTEAFF. Together with reference TRBV7-8 and TRBJ1-1, the CDR3 gives the full variable domain: GAGVSQSPRYKVAKRGQDVALRCDPISGHVSLFWYQQALGQGPEFLTYFQNEAQLDKSGLPSDRFFAERPEGSVSTLKIQRTQQEDSAVYLCARRYPLGTPYPGDTEAFFGQGTRLTVV.

This clone appeared once. V usage is TRBV4-1 and J usage is TRBJ2-5, with D possibly matching TRBD2 (5 bases). Trimming removed 1 base at V and 5 bases at J, with 11 bases between. The CDR3 is made up of 14 amino acids. Germline loops: CDR1 MGHRA, CDR2 YSYEKL. CDR3 sequence: CASSQAAREETQYF. CDR3 bases: TGCGCCAGCAGCCAAGCCGCAAGGGAGGAGACCCAGTACTTC.

The V call is TRBV11-3, the J call TRBJ2-1; TRBD2 is a possible D gene (6 bases). The germline V and J ends were trimmed by 3 bases and 3 bases, with 9 bases remaining between them. From germline, CDR1 is SGHNT and CDR2 YENEEA. The CDR3 extends over 14 amino acids. The CDR3: CASSFGGVYNEQFF. CDR3 sequence (DNA): TGTGCCAGCAGCTTTGGCGGGGTCTACAATGAGCAGTTCTTC.